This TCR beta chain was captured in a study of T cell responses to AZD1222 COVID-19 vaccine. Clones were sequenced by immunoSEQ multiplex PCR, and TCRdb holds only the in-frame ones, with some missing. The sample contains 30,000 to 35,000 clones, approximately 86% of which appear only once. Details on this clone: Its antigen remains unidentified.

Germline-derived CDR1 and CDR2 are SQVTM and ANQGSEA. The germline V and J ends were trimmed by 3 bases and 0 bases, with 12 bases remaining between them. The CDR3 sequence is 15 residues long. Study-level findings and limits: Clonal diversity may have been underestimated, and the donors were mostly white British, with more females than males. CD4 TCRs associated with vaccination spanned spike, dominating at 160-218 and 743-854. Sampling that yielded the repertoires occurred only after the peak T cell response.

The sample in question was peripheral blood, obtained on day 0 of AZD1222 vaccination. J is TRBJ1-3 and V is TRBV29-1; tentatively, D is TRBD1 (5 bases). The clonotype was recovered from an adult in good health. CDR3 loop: CSVEAGRSSGNTIYF. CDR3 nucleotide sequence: TGCAGCGTTGAGGCGGGACGGTCCTCTGGAAACACCATATATTTT. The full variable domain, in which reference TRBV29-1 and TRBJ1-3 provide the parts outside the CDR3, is SAVISQKPSRDICQRGTSLTIQCQVDSQVTMMFWYRQQPGQSLTLIATANQGSEATYESGFVIDKFPISRPNLTFSTLTVSNMSPEDSSIYLCSVEAGRSSGNTIYFGEGSWLTVV.